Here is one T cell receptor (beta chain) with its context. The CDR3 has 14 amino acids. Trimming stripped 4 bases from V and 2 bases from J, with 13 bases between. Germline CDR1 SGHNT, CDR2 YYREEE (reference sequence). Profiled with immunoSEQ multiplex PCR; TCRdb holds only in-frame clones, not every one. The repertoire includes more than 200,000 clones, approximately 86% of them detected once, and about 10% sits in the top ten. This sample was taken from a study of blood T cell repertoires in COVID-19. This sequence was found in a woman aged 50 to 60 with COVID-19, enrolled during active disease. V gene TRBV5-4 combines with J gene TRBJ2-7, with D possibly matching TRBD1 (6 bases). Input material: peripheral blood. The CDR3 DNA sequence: TGTGCCAGCAGCCCGAAGGGGGTCGCCTACGAGCAGTACTTC. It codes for CASSPKGVAYEQYF.